This T cell receptor beta chain was captured in a study of T-cell reconstitution after alpha-beta-depleted transplantation in children. Study results and limitations: At one year after transplant, newly produced T cells mostly accounted for T-cell counts and diversity.

The germline V gene has CDR1 SGHAT and CDR2 FQNNGV. V lost 3 bases to trimming and J lost 7 bases, with 12 bases between them. This CDR3 has 13 residues. Unique molecular identifiers were used in preparing the TCRbeta library. MiXCR, applied by TCRdb to the PCR reads, yields one record per CDR3 protein. The table has approximately 170,000 distinct CDR3 sequences, around 10% seen once. This clonotype was seen repeatedly, ten times or more. The antigen remains unidentified. The clonotype was recovered from a boy between 2 and 10 years old with acute myeloid leukemia, due to receive a stem cell transplant. The specimen comprised PBMCs, sampled before TCRalphabeta/CD19-depleted stem cell transplant. The J gene is TRBJ1-1, the V gene TRBV11-2, with D hard to call. The CDR3 coding sequence is TGTGCCAGCAGCTTTTCTTCACTGAATGAAGCTTTCTTT. The encoded protein is CASSFSSLNEAFF. The whole variable domain, filled in from reference TRBV11-2 and TRBJ1-1, reads EAGVAQSPRYKIIEKRQSVAFWCNPISGHATLYWYQQILGQGPKLLIQFQNNGVVDDSQLPKDRFSAERLKGVDSTLKIQPAKLEDSAVYLCASSFSSLNEAFFGQGTRLTVV.